Sequencing of this T cell receptor (beta chain) was carried out in a study of T cells in Graves' hyperthyroidism and ophthalmopathy. Germline lookup yields CDR1 SNHLY and CDR2 FYNNEI. With 7 bases clipped from V and 6 bases from J, the junction kept 3 bases outside the gene matches. The CDR3 has 12 amino acids. TCR beta CDR3 sequences were amplified from RNA transcripts. The HTBI primer set served for first-round RT-PCR of the TCR CDR3. TCRdb reprocessed the multiplex PCR reads with MiXCR, giving one entry per CDR3 protein. The table includes about 600,000 distinct CDR3 sequences, around 15% detected once. Under 3 months was the duration of disease in ophthalmopathy patients, who also had a Clinical Activity Score of at least 3 and a NOSPECS grade of at least 4. This clonotype was found many times.

What was sequenced was blood. The V and J genes are TRBV2 and TRBJ2-1, with 7 positions matching TRBD2. The clonotype comes from a woman aged 35 to 49 with Graves' ophthalmopathy. CDR3 DNA sequence: TGTGCCAGCACACTAGCGCTCAATGAGCAGTTCTTC. As protein: CASTLALNEQFF.